This TCR beta chain comes out of a study of identical twins. Overall study results and limits: Weaker excess twin sharing was observed in beta out-of-frame sequences. Insertion counts were lower in abundant cord blood beta clonotypes, a trend that memory repertoires did not show.

V was trimmed by 2 bases and J by 0 bases, leaving 11 bases between them. The CDR3 contains 15 residues. Looked up from germline, CDR1 is DFQATT and CDR2 is SNEGSKA (reference sequence). Concerning this clonotype: Its antigen is currently unknown.

Carrying unique molecular identifiers, the cDNA also gained a universal primer site through template switching. TCRdb used MiXCR to reprocess the 5' RACE reads, holding one entry per CDR3 protein. The table shows roughly 1.6 million distinct CDR3 sequences, with less than 40% occurring only once. Material for sequencing was cord blood. The sequence derives from a newborn girl in good health. The gene calls are TRBV20-1 and TRBJ1-5; the D gene is possibly TRBD1 (6 bases). CDR3 sequence: CSARWTAYSNQPQHF. CDR3 nucleotide sequence: TGCAGTGCTAGATGGACAGCCTATAGCAATCAGCCCCAGCATTTT.